The clone carrying this TCR beta chain was seen only a few times. The data stem from a study of T cells after posttransplantation cyclophosphamide. Busulfan-fludarabine conditioning, marrow transplant, and cyclophosphamide on days +3 and +4 were administered. This CDR3 spans 21 amino acids. Assay used: immunoSEQ multiplex PCR; TCRdb lists only in-frame clones, some missing. The sample comprises about 6,700 clones, approximately 77% of which are singletons, and 20% rests with the top ten. The chain combines TRBV21-1 with TRBJ2-6; the DNA was not used to check the table's D call, TRBD1. TRBV21-1 is assigned pseudogene status. This TCR derives from a female patient between 50 and 60 years old who received an allogeneic stem cell transplant from a related donor, was CMV-positive, and had no GVHD. Some T cells here may be from the graft donor. This material consisted of PBMCs, taken after allogeneic stem cell transplant with posttransplant cyclophosphamide. The CDR3, as DNA: TGTGCCAGCAGCAAAGTCCCTGCTGTTGAGGGGGCGGACTCTGGGGCCAACGTCCTGACTTTC. Amino acid sequence: CASSKVPAVEGADSGANVLTF.